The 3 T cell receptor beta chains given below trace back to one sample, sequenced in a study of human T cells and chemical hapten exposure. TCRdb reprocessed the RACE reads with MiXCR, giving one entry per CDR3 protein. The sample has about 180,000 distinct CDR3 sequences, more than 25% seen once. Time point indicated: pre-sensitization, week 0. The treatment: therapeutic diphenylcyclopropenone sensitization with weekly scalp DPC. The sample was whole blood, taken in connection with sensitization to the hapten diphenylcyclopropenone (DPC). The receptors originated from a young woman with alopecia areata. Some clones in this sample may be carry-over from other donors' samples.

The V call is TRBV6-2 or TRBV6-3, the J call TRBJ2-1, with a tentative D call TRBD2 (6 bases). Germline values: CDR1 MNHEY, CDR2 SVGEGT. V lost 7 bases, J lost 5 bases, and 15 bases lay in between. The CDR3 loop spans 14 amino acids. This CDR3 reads CASMEAGGNNEQFF. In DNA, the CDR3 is TGTGCCAGCATGGAAGCGGGCGGCAACAATGAGCAGTTCTTC.

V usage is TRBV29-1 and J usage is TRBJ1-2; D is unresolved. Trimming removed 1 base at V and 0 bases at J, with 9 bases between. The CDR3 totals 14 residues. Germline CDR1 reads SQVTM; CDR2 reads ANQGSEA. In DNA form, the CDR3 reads TGCAGCGTTGAAGGGGGTACGGCTAACTATGGCTACACCTTC. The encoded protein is CSVEGGTANYGYTF.

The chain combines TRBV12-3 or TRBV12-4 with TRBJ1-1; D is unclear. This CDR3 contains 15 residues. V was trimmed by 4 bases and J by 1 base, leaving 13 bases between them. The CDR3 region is CASSSPPGRNTEAFF. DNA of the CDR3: TGTGCCAGCAGTTCCCCGCCGGGGAGGAACACTGAAGCTTTCTTT.